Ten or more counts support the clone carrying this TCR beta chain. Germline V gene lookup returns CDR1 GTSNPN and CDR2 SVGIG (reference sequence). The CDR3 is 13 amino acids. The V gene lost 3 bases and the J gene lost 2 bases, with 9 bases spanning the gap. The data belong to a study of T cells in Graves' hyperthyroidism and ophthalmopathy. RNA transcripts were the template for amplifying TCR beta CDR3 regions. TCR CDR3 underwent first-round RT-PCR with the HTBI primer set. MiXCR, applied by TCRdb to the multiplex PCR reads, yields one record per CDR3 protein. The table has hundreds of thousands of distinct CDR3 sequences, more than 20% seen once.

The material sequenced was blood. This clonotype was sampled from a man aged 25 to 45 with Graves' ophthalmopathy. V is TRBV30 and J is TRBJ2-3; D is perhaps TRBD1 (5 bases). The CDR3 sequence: CAWRTGLTDTQYF. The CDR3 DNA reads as TGTGCCTGGAGAACAGGTCTCACAGATACGCAGTATTTT.